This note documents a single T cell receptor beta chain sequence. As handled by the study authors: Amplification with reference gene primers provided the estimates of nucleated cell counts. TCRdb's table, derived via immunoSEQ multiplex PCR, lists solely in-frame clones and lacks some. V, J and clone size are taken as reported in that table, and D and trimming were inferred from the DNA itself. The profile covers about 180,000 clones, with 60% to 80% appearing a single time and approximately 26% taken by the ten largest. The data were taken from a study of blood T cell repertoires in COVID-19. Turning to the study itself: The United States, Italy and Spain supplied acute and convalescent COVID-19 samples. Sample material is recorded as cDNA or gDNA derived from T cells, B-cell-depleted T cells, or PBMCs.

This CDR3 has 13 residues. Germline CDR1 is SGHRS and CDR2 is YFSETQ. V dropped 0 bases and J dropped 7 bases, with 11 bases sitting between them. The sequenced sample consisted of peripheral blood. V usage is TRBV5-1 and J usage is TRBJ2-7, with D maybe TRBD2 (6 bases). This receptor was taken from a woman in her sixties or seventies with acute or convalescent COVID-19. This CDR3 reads CASSLAWSGEQYF. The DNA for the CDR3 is TGCGCCAGCAGCTTGGCCTGGAGCGGGGAGCAGTACTTC.